The 7 T cell receptor beta chains reported below all come from one sample, sequenced in a study of T cell responses to AZD1222 COVID-19 vaccine. Repertoires were generated with immunoSEQ multiplex PCR, while TCRdb's copy carries only in-frame clones and drops some. The repertoire has more than 140,000 clones, approximately 89% of them found once; the top ten carry 3% to 4%. The starting material was peripheral blood, obtained on day 0 of MenACWY control vaccination. These receptors were obtained from an adult in good health.

DNA for the CDR3: TGTGCCACCAGCAGAATCCCCGACAGGGGCAAACTCTCTGGAAACACCATATATTTT. Translated, it gives CATSRIPDRGKLSGNTIYF. The rearrangement links TRBV15 to TRBJ1-3; 8 nucleotides agree with TRBD1. The germline V gene has CDR1 LNHNV and CDR2 YYDKDF (reference sequence). This CDR3 is 19 amino acids long. J was trimmed by 0 bases and V by 2 bases; bases with no gene match: 12.

This clone has just a few counts. V is TRBV4-1 and J is TRBJ2-3; D not certain. Deletions cut 0 bases from V and 6 bases from J, with 13 bases between. This CDR3 region has 15 residues. Germline V gene lookup returns CDR1 MGHRA and CDR2 YSYEKL. The CDR3 DNA reads TGCGCCAGCAGCCAAGAAGAGCAGTCCGCGGATACGCAGTATTTT. This encodes CASSQEEQSADTQYF.

The chain links TRBV19 to TRBJ2-7; no definite D call. CDR3 length: 15 residues. Germline assignment: CDR1 LNHDA and CDR2 SQIVND (reference sequence). Trimming shortened V by 1 base and J by 0 bases, and 10 bases separated the two germline ends. The CDR3 reads CASSIAPVSSYEQYF. The CDR3 nucleotides are TGTGCCAGTAGTATAGCCCCGGTAAGCTCCTACGAGCAGTACTTC.

The chain carries TRBV29-1 and TRBJ1-2; D is unclear. V shed 6 bases and J shed 3 bases, with 5 bases lying between them. The germline CDR1 and CDR2 sequences are SQVTM and ANQGSEA. This CDR3 has 10 amino acids. The CDR3 DNA follows: TGCAGCGTAGCTGACTATGGCTACACCTTC. This gives the protein CSVADYGYTF.

The rearrangement links TRBV11-3 to TRBJ1-5; D remains unclear. The CDR3 contains 13 residues. Trimming took off 0 bases at V and 6 bases at J, with 6 bases between the two ends. The V gene's germline CDR1 is SGHNT and CDR2 YENEEA. This CDR3 reads CASSLEPGQPQHF. In DNA form, the CDR3 reads TGTGCCAGCAGCTTAGAGCCTGGTCAGCCCCAGCATTTT.

The V gene is TRBV27, the J gene TRBJ1-1, with D tentatively TRBD1 (5 bases). Germline CDR1 is MNHEY and CDR2 is SMNVEV (reference sequence). The CDR3 is 14 amino acids. The V end lost 2 bases, the J end lost 6 bases, and 13 bases lay between the germline ends. CDR3 sequence reads: CASSLEWRGSEAFF. The CDR3 DNA reads TGTGCCAGCAGTTTAGAGTGGAGGGGATCTGAAGCTTTCTTT.

Here the CDR3 reads CASSSQGNGNTIYF. Written as DNA, the CDR3 is TGCGCCAGCAGCTCTCAGGGGAATGGAAACACCATATATTTT. V and J are TRBV5-1 and TRBJ1-3; D possibly corresponds to TRBD1 (6 bases). The V end lost 3 bases, the J end lost 3 bases, and 10 bases lay between the germline ends. Germline-derived CDR1 and CDR2 are SGHRS and YFSETQ. This CDR3 comprises 14 residues.